The source of this TCR beta chain is a study of cytomegalovirus exposure and HLA in healthy donors. Findings and caveats of the study: A previous analysis found most TCR beta V segments productive roughly 87% or roughly 30% of the time. The investigators catalogued 150 to 200 TCR beta chains as cytomegalovirus-associated. Reportedly, TCR beta sequences accurately predicted HLA-A and HLA-B alleles in most subjects.

The PCR had 60 Vbeta and 13 Jbeta primers. Sequencing used immunoSEQ multiplex PCR; TCRdb keeps in-frame clones, though not all of them. This table holds around 45,000 clones, 51% found once. In regard to this clone: The antigen is unknown.

The V gene's germline CDR1 is MDHEN and CDR2 SYDVKM. The CDR3 extends over 14 amino acids. V was cut by 2 bases and J by 5 bases, with 12 bases left in between. Input material: PBMCs. This TCR was sampled from a man aged 60 to 69 in good health and CMV-seronegative. The rearrangement uses TRBV28 and TRBJ2-5, with D perhaps matching TRBD1 (7 bases). The CDR3 reads CASSLGGGGETQYF. CDR3 coding DNA: TGTGCCAGCAGTTTAGGAGGGGGCGGCGAGACCCAGTACTTC.